This T cell receptor (beta chain) derives from a study of blood T cell repertoires in COVID-19. The overall study: Samples representing acute and convalescent COVID-19 were sourced from the United States, Italy and Spain.

Germline values: CDR1 SGHRS, CDR2 YFSETQ. The CDR3 contains 13 residues. V shed 5 bases and J shed 2 bases, with 11 bases lying between them. This clone has only a few counts. Produced via immunoSEQ multiplex PCR; TCRdb's table is partial and in-frame only. The table lists 95,000 to 150,000 clones, approximately 81% of them singletons. Specimen: peripheral blood. V and J are TRBV5-1 and TRBJ2-7; weak D call: TRBD1 (5 bases). The sequence derives from a man aged 55 to 70 with acute or convalescent COVID-19. CDR3 region: CASRMTVTYEQYF. The CDR3 DNA sequence: TGCGCCAGCAGAATGACAGTTACCTACGAGCAGTACTTC. Using reference TRBV5-1 and TRBJ2-7 for the parts outside the CDR3, the full variable domain is KAGVTQTPRYLIKTRGQQVTLSCSPISGHRSVSWYQQTPGQGLQFLFEYFSETQRNKGNFPGRFSGRQFSNSRSEMNVSTLELGDSALYLCASRMTVTYEQYFGPGTRLTVT.